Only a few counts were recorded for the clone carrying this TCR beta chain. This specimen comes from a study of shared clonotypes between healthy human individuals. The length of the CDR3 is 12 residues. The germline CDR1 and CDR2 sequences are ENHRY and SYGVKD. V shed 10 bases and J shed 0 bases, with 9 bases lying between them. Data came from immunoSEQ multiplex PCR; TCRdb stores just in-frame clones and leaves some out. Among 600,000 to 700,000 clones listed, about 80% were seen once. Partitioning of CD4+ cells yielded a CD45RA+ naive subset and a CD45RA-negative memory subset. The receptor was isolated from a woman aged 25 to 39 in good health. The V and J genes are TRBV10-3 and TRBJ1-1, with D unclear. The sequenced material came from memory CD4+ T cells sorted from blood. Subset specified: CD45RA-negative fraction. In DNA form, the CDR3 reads TGTGCCACCCGGACGGTGAACACTGAAGCTTTCTTT. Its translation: CATRTVNTEAFF.